These T cell receptor beta chains were read from a single sample in a study of identical twins. TCRdb itself ran the 5' RACE reads through MiXCR, one entry per CDR3 protein. The sample shows 700,000 or so distinct CDR3 sequences, roughly 20% of them seen only once. These records were also assigned to another study, of T cells expressing NK-cell markers.

Sequencing was performed on PBMCs. These receptors originate from a woman aged 18-30 years in good health. Each CDR3 is given with its conserved first and last residue. The order of the fields is CDR3 length, V gene, D gene, clone size, J gene, CDR3 DNA, CDR3 protein. D genes are given only for firm matches. Size is omitted from some rows. Given values are once, few, many or a class for expanded clones.

>15|TRBV10-3|NA|few|TRBJ1-4
TGTGCCATCAGTGAAGGGGGGACGGTGAATGAAAAACTGTTTTTT
CAISEGGTVNEKLFF
>12|TRBV20-1|NA|NA|TRBJ2-3
TGCAGTGCTCCGGACGCCTCAGATACGCAGTATTTT
CSAPDASDTQYF
>14|TRBV7-9|NA|few|TRBJ1-2
TGTGCCAGCAGCTTAGTCGGGTTTAACTATGGCTACACCTTC
CASSLVGFNYGYTF
>15|TRBV12-3/TRBV12-4|TRBD2|NA|TRBJ2-3
TGTGCCAGCAGTTTCACTAGCGGGAGGTCAGATACGCAGTATTTT
CASSFTSGRSDTQYF
>14|TRBV6-5|NA|NA|TRBJ2-7
TGTGCCAGCAGTTACTCGGGCGGTTACTACGAGCAGTACTTC
CASSYSGGYYEQYF
>13|TRBV20-1|NA|many|TRBJ2-2
TGCAGTGCTAGATTCTACCGCACCGGGGAGCTGTTTTTT
CSARFYRTGELFF
>15|TRBV10-3|NA|few|TRBJ2-5
TGTGCCATCAGTGAGTCGAGGGTCGCCGGAGAGACCCAGTACTTC
CAISESRVAGETQYF
>14|TRBV20-1|NA|once|TRBJ2-7
TGCAGTCCTAGGGTCGGGCAGGGAGGTTACGAGCAGTACTTC
CSPRVGQGGYEQYF
>15|TRBV20-1|TRBD2|NA|TRBJ2-1
TGCAGTGCTAGAGTGGGGACTAGCGGTTACAATGAGCAGTTCTTC
CSARVGTSGYNEQFF
>15|TRBV7-2|NA|few|TRBJ2-1
TGTGCCAGCAGCCCCAGCAGGGGCTCCTACAATGAGCAGTTCTTC
CASSPSRGSYNEQFF
>15|TRBV20-1|NA|NA|TRBJ2-7
TGCAGTGCTAGAGGTTCGGTTAACCAGGGCGGCGAGCAGTACTTC
CSARGSVNQGGEQYF
>16|TRBV15|TRBD1|NA|TRBJ2-5
TGTGCCACCAGCAGTCGTGAACTAGGGGGCAGGGAGACCCAGTACTTC
CATSSRELGGRETQYF
>11|TRBV29-1|NA|many|TRBJ2-7
TGCAGCGTTGGCGCTCTCGGGGAGCAGTACTTC
CSVGALGEQYF
>15|TRBV12-3/TRBV12-4|TRBD1|many|TRBJ2-7
TGTGCCAGCAGTTTATGGGACAGGGGGCTTTACGAGCAGTACTTC
CASSLWDRGLYEQYF
>11|TRBV7-2|NA|NA|TRBJ2-1
TGTGCCAGCAGCCCCGTCAGGGAGCAGTTCTTC
CASSPVREQFF
>13|TRBV13|NA|few|TRBJ2-7
TGTGCCAGCAGCGCCACAGGGACTTACGAGCAGTACTTC
CASSATGTYEQYF
>13|TRBV6-1|NA|few|TRBJ1-2
TGTGCCAGCAGCCGTGGACAGCCCTATGGCTACACCTTC
CASSRGQPYGYTF
>16|TRBV5-1|NA|NA|TRBJ2-3
TGCGCCAGCAGCGACTCGGGGGCCCCTCTCCGGGATACGCAGTATTTT
CASSDSGAPLRDTQYF
>16|TRBV5-5|TRBD1|NA|TRBJ2-7
TGTGCCAGCAGCCTCCCAACCCTGGACAGGGACTACGAGCAGTACTTC
CASSLPTLDRDYEQYF
>12|TRBV29-1|NA|many|TRBJ2-1
TGCAGCGTGAAAACAGGGATCGATGAGCAGTTCTTC
CSVKTGIDEQFF
>13|TRBV27|NA|few|TRBJ1-5
TGTGCCAGCAGAATGACAGTCAATCAGCCCCAGCATTTT
CASRMTVNQPQHF
>13|TRBV5-6|TRBD1|few|TRBJ2-7
TGTGCCAGCAGCTTTGGGACAGAAGGAGAGCAGTACTTC
CASSFGTEGEQYF
>13|TRBV10-3|NA|few|TRBJ2-1
TGTGCCATCACCACAGGCACAAAGAATGAGCAGTTCTTC
CAITTGTKNEQFF
>12|TRBV20-1|NA|many|TRBJ1-2
TGCAGTGCTAGGGGGGCCGATGGTGGCTACACCTTC
CSARGADGGYTF
>13|TRBV20-1|NA|few|TRBJ1-5
TGCAGTGCTAGACGCAGGGGCAATCAGCCCCAGCATTTT
CSARRRGNQPQHF
>12|TRBV7-2|NA|many|TRBJ2-7
TGTGCCAGCAGCTTAGGGTCGGGCGAGCAGTACTTC
CASSLGSGEQYF
>15|TRBV4-2|TRBD1|NA|TRBJ1-2
TGTGCCAGCAGCCAAGAATGGAAGGGGGCCTATGGCTACACCTTC
CASSQEWKGAYGYTF
>12|TRBV10-3|NA|NA|TRBJ2-1
TGTGCCATCAGTGGTACAAGGACAGAGCAGTTCTTC
CAISGTRTEQFF
>15|TRBV20-1|NA|many|TRBJ2-3
TGCAGTGCTAGCGCCGCGACAACCTACACAGATACGCAGTATTTT
CSASAATTYTDTQYF
>18|TRBV12-3/TRBV12-4|NA|few|TRBJ2-7
TGTGCCAGCAGTTTAATTCATTGGGCAGAACCTTCTAAGGACGAGCAGTACTTC
CASSLIHWAEPSKDEQYF
>15|TRBV20-1|TRBD2|few|TRBJ2-7
TGCAGTGCTAGAGACTCGACTAGCGGGAGGGGCGTGCAGTACTTC
CSARDSTSGRGVQYF
>18|TRBV7-8|TRBD2|NA|TRBJ2-1
TGTGCCAGCAGCCCCAGGGGGGTTCTAGCGGGGGATAAAAATGAGCAGTTCTTC
CASSPRGVLAGDKNEQFF
>12|TRBV29-1|NA|many|TRBJ1-2
TGCAGCGCCGTGCTAGATCTGGGAGGCTACACCTTC
CSAVLDLGGYTF
>13|TRBV6-6|NA|NA|TRBJ2-5
TGTGCCAGCCACGGCCAGAGGGGAGAGGGCCAGTACTTC
CASHGQRGEGQYF
>11|TRBV6-6|NA|NA|TRBJ1-2
TGTGCCAGCAGTTACGGGGCAGGCTACACCTTC
CASSYGAGYTF
>12|TRBV12-3/TRBV12-4|NA|NA|TRBJ2-4
TGTGCCAGCAGTTGGGGGAAAAACATTCAGTACTTC
CASSWGKNIQYF
>13|TRBV6-5|NA|few|TRBJ1-4
TGTGCCAGCAGTTACACCGGGGGTGGGAAACTGTTTTTT
CASSYTGGGKLFF